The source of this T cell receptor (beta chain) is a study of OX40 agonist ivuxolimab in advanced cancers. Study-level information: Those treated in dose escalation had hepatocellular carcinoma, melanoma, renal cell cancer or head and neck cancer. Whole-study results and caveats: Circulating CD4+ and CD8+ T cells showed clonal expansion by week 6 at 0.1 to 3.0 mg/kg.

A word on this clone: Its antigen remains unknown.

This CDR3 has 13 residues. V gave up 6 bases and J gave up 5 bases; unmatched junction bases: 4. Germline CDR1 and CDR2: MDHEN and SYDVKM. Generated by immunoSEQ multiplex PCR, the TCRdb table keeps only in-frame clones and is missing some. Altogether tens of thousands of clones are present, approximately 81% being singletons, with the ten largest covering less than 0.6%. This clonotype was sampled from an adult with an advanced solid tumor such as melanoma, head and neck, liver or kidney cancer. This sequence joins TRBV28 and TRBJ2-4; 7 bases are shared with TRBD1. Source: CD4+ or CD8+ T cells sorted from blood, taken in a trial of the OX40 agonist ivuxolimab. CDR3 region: CASRQGGENIQYF. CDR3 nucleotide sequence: TGTGCCAGCAGACAAGGGGGCGAAAACATTCAGTACTTC.